This section outlines one TCR beta chain sequence together with its context. Source study methods: It was from reference gene primer amplification that nucleated cell counts were estimated. Method: immunoSEQ multiplex PCR; TCRdb's copy keeps in-frame clones and lacks some. V and J calls and clone size follow that table, whereas D and trimming were derived from the DNA. The sample carries 320,000 or so clones, roughly 88% recorded once. Those enrolled, adults aged roughly 18 to 95 years, came from 24 US areas. Cohorts were determined from participant-reported clinical history. The data originate from a study of blood T cell repertoires in COVID-19. Study-level information: Whether acute or convalescent, the COVID-19 samples came from the United States, Italy and Spain.

This CDR3 region has 15 residues. CDR1 is LGHNA, CDR2 YNFKEQ, per germline. Between the trimmed V and J ends, which lost 4 bases and 6 bases, there was a span of 16 bases. The V gene is TRBV4-2, the J gene TRBJ1-5; weak D call: TRBD1 (6 bases). This clonotype was sampled from a man aged 30 to 39 who had recovered from COVID-19. The sequenced material came from PBMCs or T cells enriched from blood (not recorded which). The CDR3: CASSRHRDTLQPQHF. CDR3 sequence (DNA): TGTGCCAGCAGCCGACACCGGGACACTCTTCAGCCCCAGCATTTT.